This T cell receptor beta chain comes out of a study of PD-1 blockade in classical Hodgkin lymphoma. Across the whole study: Patients had nivolumab dosed at 3 mg/kg, delivered intravenously every 2 weeks.

Concerning this clone: Its specificity is unknown.

Following autologous stem cell transplantation, relapse occurred in every patient, and exposure to brentuximab vedotin varied. Thawed PBMCs underwent magnetic negative selection to yield purified CD4+ T cells. Classifying best responses yielded complete response, partial response or progressive disease. The protocol was immunoSEQ multiplex PCR, while the TCRdb copy is restricted to in-frame clones and leaves out a portion. The sample shows around 36,000 clones, roughly 90% of them seen only once. Per germline, CDR1 MNHEY and CDR2 SMNVEV (reference sequence). The CDR3 is made up of 13 amino acids. The ends were cut back, 6 bases at V and 7 bases at J, with 13 bases in the middle. Study-wide results and limits: By C4D1, diversity of CD4+ TCRs had risen significantly, whereas that of CD8+ TCRs had not. Exclusion applied to patients who initiated nivolumab less than 1 year following ASCT.

The clonotype was recovered from a human donor with classical Hodgkin lymphoma. The chain employs TRBV27 and TRBJ2-1; TRBD1 might be the D (6 bases). This sample comprised CD4+ T cells from blood, obtained at baseline. The CDR3 bases are TGTGCCAGCAGGGACAGTGAGGAGAATGAGCAGTTCTTC. Protein: CASRDSEENEQFF.